This TCR beta chain was documented in a study of T cell responses to AZD1222 COVID-19 vaccine. Overall study findings and caveats: Seropositive AZD1222 recipients at baseline numbered only five or six.

About this clone: Antigen specificity is unknown.

Germline V gene data show CDR1 as KGHSH and CDR2 as LQKENI. V was pared by 3 bases and J by 3 bases, with 5 bases between. The CDR3 covers 13 residues. Here immunoSEQ multiplex PCR was the method, and the copy in TCRdb shows in-frame clones only, minus some. The top ten hold 1.6% of the sample, which has 110,000 to 150,000 clones, 75% to 90% seen once. The rearrangement links TRBV18 to TRBJ2-2; D is uncertain. The source is an adult in good health. This specimen consisted of peripheral blood, obtained on day 0 of AZD1222 vaccination. The CDR3 sequence is CASSPPDTGELFF. The CDR3 DNA sequence: TGTGCCAGCTCACCTCCCGACACCGGGGAGCTGTTTTTT.